This T cell receptor beta chain was observed in a study of breast tumors, draining lymph nodes, adjacent tissues. The junction had 6 bases not matched to a gene; V was cut back by 3 bases and J by 1 base. The length of the CDR3 is 17 residues. Germline CDR1 and CDR2: SEHNR and FQNEAQ (reference sequence). Samples came from axillary lymph nodes draining the breast cancer. At least ten counts were recorded for this clonotype. Antigen specificity is unknown. The study's findings and limits: Luminal-like breast cancer showed significantly greater tumor-nontumor repertoire similarity than basal-like breast cancer did. Compared with lymph nodes, tumors were less diverse; compared with nontumor tissue, more. The lymph node origin of tumor T cells was framed as consistent with a hypothesis, not demonstrated.

One entry per CDR3 protein results from TCRdb running MiXCR on the multiplex PCR reads. The sample comprises 250,000 or so distinct CDR3 sequences, around 31% of which are singletons, and 1.1% rests with the top ten. Input material: axillary lymph node tissue. This sequence joins TRBV7-9 and TRBJ2-6; 7 positions agree with TRBD1. The clonotype originates from a female donor with breast cancer. Some clones in this sample may be carry-over from other donors' samples. CDR3 loop: CASSFFPQGSGANVLTF. The CDR3 nucleotides read TGTGCCAGCAGCTTTTTCCCACAGGGGTCTGGGGCCAACGTCCTGACTTTC.